One sample yielded the 17 T cell receptor beta chains listed below, sequenced in a study of B cell selection in AIRE deficiency. The repertoire was sequenced with immunoSEQ multiplex PCR; TCRdb's copy has only in-frame clones and lacks some. The repertoire consists of roughly 25,000 clones, with just under 97% occurring once and the leading ten covering roughly 0.25%. The sorted conventional CD4 T cells were gated as CD4+CD127+. Sequencing was performed on CD4+CD127+ conventional T cells sorted from PBMCs. These receptors were taken from a human donor in good health.

The chain joins TRBV11-2 to TRBJ2-4; possibly TRBD1 or TRBD2 for D (6 bases each). Germline CDR1 and CDR2: SGHAT and FQNNGV. The CDR3 length is 16 residues. Trimming cost V 4 bases and J 6 bases, with 19 bases left between them. CDR3 amino acids: CASSSYQGREGNIQYF. The CDR3 DNA reads TGTGCCAGCAGCTCTTACCAGGGGCGGGAAGGAAACATTCAGTACTTC. The full variable domain, with the rest looked up from reference TRBV11-2 and TRBJ2-4, is EAGVAQSPRYKIIEKRQSVAFWCNPISGHATLYWYQQILGQGPKLLIQFQNNGVVDDSQLPKDRFSAERLKGVDSTLKIQPAKLEDSAVYLCASSSYQGREGNIQYFGAGTRLSVL.

The rearrangement links TRBV19 to TRBJ1-3, with D possibly TRBD1 on 6 matching bases. V lost 10 bases, J lost 3 bases, and 16 bases lay in between. This CDR3 has 14 amino acids. Germline V gene data show CDR1 as LNHDA and CDR2 as SQIVND (reference sequence). The CDR3 coding sequence is TGTGCCACTACGACAACAGGGAGTGGAAACACCATATATTTT. Protein: CATTTTGSGNTIYF.

The V call is TRBV7-9, the J call TRBJ2-3, with 7 bases identical to TRBD1. Trimming at V came to 5 bases and at J to 5 bases, leaving 10 bases not matched to a gene. Germline CDR1 is SEHNR and CDR2 is FQNEAQ (reference sequence). The CDR3 contains 15 residues. The CDR3 bases are TGTGCCAGCAGCCCCCGGACAGGAAGGGGAGATACGCAGTATTTT. The encoded protein is CASSPRTGRGDTQYF.

This chain joins TRBV5-1 and TRBJ2-5, with 13 bases matching TRBD2. Per germline, CDR1 SGHRS and CDR2 YFSETQ. V lost 3 bases and J lost 4; bases outside the gene matches: 3. This CDR3 region has 15 residues. The CDR3 protein is CASSWGLAGIETQYF. In DNA form, the CDR3 reads TGCGCCAGCAGCTGGGGACTAGCGGGAATAGAGACCCAGTACTTC.

The chain couples TRBV18 to TRBJ2-5; TRBD1 is a possible D gene (6 bases). The V gene's germline CDR1 is KGHSH and CDR2 LQKENI. Trimming removed 5 bases at V and 1 base at J, with 11 bases between. CDR3 size: 14 residues. The CDR3 reads CASSTTGFQETQYF. The CDR3 DNA reads as TGTGCCAGCTCAACTACAGGGTTCCAAGAGACCCAGTACTTC. The whole variable domain, remainder taken from reference TRBV18 and TRBJ2-5, is NAGVMQNPRHLVRRRGQEARLRCSPMKGHSHVYWYRQLPEEGLKFMVYLQKENIIDESGMPKERFSAEFPKEGPSILRIQQVVRGDSAAYFCASSTTGFQETQYFGPGTRLLVL.

This rearrangement joins TRBV4-2 to TRBJ2-2, with 8 bases aligning to TRBD2. V was pared by 1 base and J by 7 bases, with 29 bases of the junction left unmatched. This CDR3 contains 23 residues. Per the germline V gene, CDR1 is LGHNA and CDR2 is YNFKEQ. This CDR3 reads CASSQVRKTSGLSRFVGGGELFF. The CDR3 DNA follows: TGTGCCAGCAGCCAAGTGCGAAAAACTAGCGGACTCTCCCGTTTCGTTGGAGGCGGGGAGCTGTTTTTT.

The rearrangement links TRBV7-9 to TRBJ2-7, with 8 bases matching TRBD2. V was pared by 2 bases and J by 3 bases, with 3 bases of the junction left unmatched. CDR1 is SEHNR and CDR2 is FQNEAQ in the germline V gene (reference sequence). The CDR3 is made up of 14 amino acids. CDR3 nucleotides: TGTGCCAGCAGCTTATACGCGGGGGGCTACGAGCAGTACTTC. Translating it yields CASSLYAGGYEQYF.

The V call is TRBV6-1, the J call TRBJ1-1; 7 nucleotides agree with TRBD1. V was clipped by 7 bases and J by 5 bases; unmatched bases: 10. The CDR3 totals 14 residues. Germline loops: CDR1 MNHNS, CDR2 SASEGT. The CDR3 coding sequence is TGTGCCAGCACCGTGACAGGGAGGGGGACTGAAGCTTTCTTT. Encoded protein: CASTVTGRGTEAFF.

V usage is TRBV7-3 and J usage is TRBJ2-2; TRBD1 matches at 8 bases. CDR1 and CDR2 (germline): SGHTA, FQGTGA. This CDR3 region has 16 residues. V dropped 2 bases and J dropped 4; count of bases not matched to a gene: 6. The CDR3 DNA sequence: TGTGCCAGCAGCTTACAGGGGGCCCGAGGCACCGGGGAGCTGTTTTTT. Protein product: CASSLQGARGTGELFF. The full variable domain, with the rest looked up from reference TRBV7-3 and TRBJ2-2, is GAGVSQTPSNKVTEKGKYVELRCDPISGHTALYWYRQSLGQGPEFLIYFQGTGAADDSGLPNDRFFAVRPEGSVSTLKIQRTERGDSAVYLCASSLQGARGTGELFFGEGSRLTVL.

The chain employs TRBV12-5 and TRBJ2-7; D ambiguous. Germline CDR1 reads LGHNT; CDR2 reads FRNRAP. The CDR3 contains 17 residues. V was pared by 1 base and J by 4 bases, with 20 bases between. The CDR3 coding sequence is TGTGCTAGTGGTTTGGGGCTGGGCTCACCCAAGGGTTACGAGCAGTACTTC. Amino acid sequence: CASGLGLGSPKGYEQYF.

The chain uses TRBV30 and TRBJ1-3, with a possible D match to TRBD1 (6 bases). The CDR3 sequence is 17 residues long. Germline V gene sequence: CDR1 GTSNPN, CDR2 SVGIG (reference sequence). V was shortened by 1 base and J by 0 bases, with 16 bases between the two germline ends. The CDR3 loop is CAWSARGQIFSGNTIYF. The CDR3 DNA sequence: TGTGCCTGGAGTGCTCGTGGACAGATCTTCTCTGGAAACACCATATATTTT.

The chain couples TRBV10-3 to TRBJ2-5, with unresolved D. The CDR3 has 13 amino acids. V was clipped by 2 bases and J by 5 bases, with 9 bases between them. In germline, CDR1 is ENHRY, CDR2 SYGVKD. The DNA for the CDR3 is TGTGCCATCAGTGAGGGGAATCGGGAGACCCAGTACTTC. Its protein is CAISEGNRETQYF.

The chain couples TRBV7-3 to TRBJ2-2; D not resolved. The V and J ends lost 3 bases and 6 bases respectively, with 5 bases between them. The CDR3 is 12 residues long. Germline-derived CDR1 and CDR2 are SGHTA and FQGTGA. Here the CDR3 DNA reads TGTGCCAGCAGCTTGCCGGCCGGGGAGCTGTTTTTT. Translation gives CASSLPAGELFF.

For this clone: The junction and the germline gene differ at one end; a read error may be behind it. V usage is TRBV25-1 and J usage is TRBJ1-1; TRBD1 is a possible D gene (6 bases). The CDR3 loop spans 14 amino acids. CDR1 is MGHDK, CDR2 SYGVNS, per germline. CDR3 DNA sequence: TGTGCCAGCAGTGAATCCACGTTCGCAGGGGCCGTCGGCTTT. It specifies CASSESTFAGAVGF.

The rearrangement uses TRBV7-2 and TRBJ1-6; no reliable D call. The V end was cut by 2 bases, the J end by 5 bases, with 10 bases between. This CDR3 region has 15 residues. Germline CDR1 is SGHTA and CDR2 is FQGNSA. CDR3 residues: CASSLNGGDNSPLHF. The CDR3 nucleotides are TGTGCCAGCAGCTTAAACGGCGGGGATAATTCACCCCTCCACTTT.

The chain has TRBV5-6 and TRBJ2-1; 7 nucleotides agree with TRBD1. J gave up 6 bases and V 3 bases, and 3 bases lay outside the gene matches. The CDR3 extends over 13 amino acids. From germline, CDR1 is SGHDT and CDR2 YYEEEE. In DNA form, the CDR3 reads TGTGCCAGCAGCTCGGGACAGCCCAATGAGCAGTTCTTC. Encoded protein: CASSSGQPNEQFF.

J is TRBJ1-1 and V is TRBV19, with 7 bases matching TRBD1. The CDR3 contains 14 residues. Germline V gives CDR1 LNHDA, CDR2 SQIVND (reference sequence). V trimming: 4 bases; J trimming: 5 bases; junction bases outside the gene matches: 7. CDR3 loop: CASSTRQGRTEAFF. In DNA, the CDR3 is TGTGCCAGTAGTACAAGACAGGGTAGAACTGAAGCTTTCTTT. Based on the CDR3 plus reference TRBV19 and TRBJ1-1, the full variable domain is DGGITQSPKYLFRKEGQNVTLSCEQNLNHDAMYWYRQDPGQGLRLIYYSQIVNDFQKGDIAEGYSVSREKKESFPLTVTSAQKNPTAFYLCASSTRQGRTEAFFGQGTRLTVV.